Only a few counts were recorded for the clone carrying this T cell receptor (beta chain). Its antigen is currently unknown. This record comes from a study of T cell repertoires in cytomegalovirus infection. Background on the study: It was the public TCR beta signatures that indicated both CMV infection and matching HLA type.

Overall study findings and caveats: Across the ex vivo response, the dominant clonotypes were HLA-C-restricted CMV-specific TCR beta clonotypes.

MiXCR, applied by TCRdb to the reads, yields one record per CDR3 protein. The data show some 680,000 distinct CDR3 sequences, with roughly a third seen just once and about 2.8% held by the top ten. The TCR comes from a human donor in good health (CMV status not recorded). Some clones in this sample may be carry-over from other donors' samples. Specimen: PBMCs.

The CDR3 DNA reads as TGTGCCAGCAGAGCGACTAGCGGGAGGAGCACAGATACGCAGTATTTT. Translation: CASRATSGRSTDTQYF. The genes are TRBV25-1 and TRBJ2-3, with TRBD2 matching over 13 bases. The CDR3 length is 16 residues. Germline V gene lookup returns CDR1 MGHDK and CDR2 SYGVNS. Trimming cost V 6 bases and J 0 bases; bases outside gene matches: 3.